The source of this TCR beta chain is a study of blood T cell repertoires in COVID-19. Overall study context: Both acute and convalescent COVID-19 samples were obtained from the United States, Italy and Spain. Nucleic acid was either cDNA or gDNA, and it came from T cells, B-cell-depleted T cells, or PBMCs.

Methods used by the authors: Using reference gene primer amplification, nucleated cell counts were estimated. Generated by immunoSEQ multiplex PCR, the TCRdb table keeps only in-frame clones and is missing some. That table gives V, J and clone size, and the DNA gave D and trimming. The sample carries more than 80,000 clones, approximately 85% recorded once. Per the germline V gene, CDR1 is SGHTA and CDR2 is FQGTGA. The CDR3 is 17 amino acids. V was clipped by 4 bases and J by 0 bases; unmatched bases: 12. Sequences were obtained from peripheral blood. This sequence originates from a man aged 45-60 years with active COVID-19. The genes are TRBV7-3 and TRBJ2-7; 7 bases are shared with TRBD1. The CDR3 DNA is TGTGCCAGCAGCTCGGGGACAGCCGGACCTCGCTCCTACGAGCAGTACTTC. Translated: CASSSGTAGPRSYEQYF.